These 6 T cell receptor beta chains were sequenced from one sample in a study of blood T cell repertoires in COVID-19. Repertoires were generated with immunoSEQ multiplex PCR, while TCRdb's copy carries only in-frame clones and drops some. The data contain some 78,000 clones, 86% of them singletons. The sequencing sample was made of peripheral blood. All receptors derive from a man in his fifties with active or convalescent COVID-19.

The V and J genes are TRBV5-1 and TRBJ1-4, with D unresolved. V was pared by 0 bases and J by 5 bases, with 8 bases between. This CDR3 contains 14 residues. Germline CDR1 is SGHRS and CDR2 is YFSETQ. CDR3 protein: CASSLVAANEKLFF. The CDR3 bases are TGCGCCAGCAGCTTGGTAGCAGCGAATGAAAAACTGTTTTTT. Supplemented by reference TRBV5-1 and TRBJ1-4, the full variable domain reads KAGVTQTPRYLIKTRGQQVTLSCSPISGHRSVSWYQQTPGQGLQFLFEYFSETQRNKGNFPGRFSGRQFSNSRSEMNVSTLELGDSALYLCASSLVAANEKLFFGSGTQLSVL.

This rearrangement joins TRBV18 to TRBJ1-1; 9 bases match TRBD1. This CDR3 contains 17 residues. V lost 0 bases, J lost 1 base, and 6 bases stayed unmatched. Germline loops: CDR1 KGHSH, CDR2 LQKENI. CDR3 sequence: CASSPPGQGPGNTEAFF. The CDR3 region has the DNA TGTGCCAGCTCACCACCGGGACAGGGCCCGGGGAACACTGAAGCTTTCTTT.

Here the CDR3 reads CASSFTTGGREKLFF. The CDR3 DNA sequence: TGCGCCAGCAGCTTCACGACAGGGGGGCGTGAAAAACTGTTTTTT. This chain joins TRBV5-1 and TRBJ1-4, with 9 bases that match TRBD1. CDR3 length: 15 residues. With V trimmed by 2 bases and J by 7 bases, 6 bases remained unmatched. Germline lookup yields CDR1 SGHRS and CDR2 YFSETQ.

The V and J genes are TRBV20-1 and TRBJ2-7; possible D gene TRBD2, 5 bases. V lost 3 bases and J lost 6, with 12 bases in between. The CDR3 has 12 amino acids. From germline, CDR1 is DFQATT and CDR2 SNEGSKA (reference sequence). This CDR3 reads CSASRGRPEQYF. The CDR3 nucleotides read TGCAGTGCTAGTCGAGGGAGACCCGAGCAGTACTTC.

The count of this clone is one. The rearrangement joins TRBV6-5 to TRBJ2-1, with 10 bases aligning to TRBD2. Germline CDR1 MNHEY, CDR2 SVGAGI. V trimming: 5 bases; J trimming: 6 bases; junction bases outside the gene matches: 4. CDR3 size: 14 residues. The CDR3, as DNA: TGTGCCAGCAGTAACCCTAGCGGGAGCAATGAGCAGTTCTTC. Residues: CASSNPSGSNEQFF.

This chain uses TRBV5-1 with TRBJ2-1; 7 bases align to TRBD1. CDR1 SGHRS and CDR2 YFSETQ come from the germline V gene. The CDR3 runs to 14 residues. Trimming cost V 3 bases and J 7 bases; bases outside gene matches: 7. CDR3 loop: CASSSKGQPNEQFF. The CDR3 DNA is TGCGCCAGCAGCTCAAAGGGACAGCCGAATGAGCAGTTCTTC. Variable domain in full (rest from reference TRBV5-1 and TRBJ2-1): KAGVTQTPRYLIKTRGQQVTLSCSPISGHRSVSWYQQTPGQGLQFLFEYFSETQRNKGNFPGRFSGRQFSNSRSEMNVSTLELGDSALYLCASSSKGQPNEQFFGPGTRLTVL.